The clone carrying this T cell receptor (beta chain) showed up just once. This sample was included in a study of glioma-infiltrating T cells after dendritic cell vaccination. The CDR3 runs 11 residues. Germline CDR1 SGHTS, CDR2 YDEGEE. The germline V and J ends were trimmed by 0 bases and 5 bases, with 2 bases remaining between them. Sample time point: after dendritic cell vaccination, including at tumor progression/relapse. Clones were sequenced by immunoSEQ multiplex PCR, and TCRdb holds only the in-frame ones, with some missing. The data show 98,000 or so clones, with around 80% seen just once and about 5% held by the top ten.

The sequencing here drew on blood, taken after dendritic cell vaccination. The chain carries TRBV5-8 and TRBJ1-1, with no clear D. The source of this sequence is a human donor with glioblastoma. The DNA for the CDR3 is TGTGCCAGCAGCTTGGTAACTGAAGCTTTCTTT. It encodes CASSLVTEAFF.